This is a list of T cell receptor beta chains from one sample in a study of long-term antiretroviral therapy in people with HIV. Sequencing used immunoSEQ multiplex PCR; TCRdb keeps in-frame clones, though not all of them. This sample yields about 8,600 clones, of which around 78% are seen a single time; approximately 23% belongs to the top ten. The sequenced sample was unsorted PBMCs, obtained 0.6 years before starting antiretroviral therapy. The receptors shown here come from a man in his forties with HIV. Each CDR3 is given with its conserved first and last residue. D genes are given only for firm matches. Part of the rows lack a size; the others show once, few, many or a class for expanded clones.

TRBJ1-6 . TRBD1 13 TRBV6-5 CASKGQGDSPLHF TGTGCCAGCAAGGGGCAGGGGGATTCACCCCTCCACTTT
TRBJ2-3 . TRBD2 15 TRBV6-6 CASTSGGGGTDTQYF TGTGCCAGCACAAGTGGCGGGGGAGGCACAGATACGCAGTATTTT
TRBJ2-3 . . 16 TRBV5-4 CASSLSSGVAVDTQYF TGTGCCAGCAGCTTAAGTAGCGGAGTAGCGGTTGATACGCAGTATTTT
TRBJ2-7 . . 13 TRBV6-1 CASAWTASYEQYF TGTGCCAGCGCCTGGACGGCCTCCTACGAGCAGTACTTC
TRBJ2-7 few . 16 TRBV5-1 CASSPTTVPLSYEQYF TGCGCCAGCAGCCCTACGACTGTACCGCTTTCCTACGAGCAGTACTTC
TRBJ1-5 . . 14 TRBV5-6 CASSPRGSNQPQHF TGTGCCAGCAGCCCTCGGGGGAGCAATCAGCCCCAGCATTTT
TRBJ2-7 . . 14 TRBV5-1 CASSLSGLPYEQYF TGCGCCAGCAGCTTGTCAGGGCTTCCCTACGAGCAGTACTTC
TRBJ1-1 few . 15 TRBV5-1 CASSSGPNLNTEAFF TGCGCCAGCAGCTCCGGGCCTAACCTGAACACTGAAGCTTTCTTT
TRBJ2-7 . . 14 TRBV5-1 CASSLKSRAVEQYF TGCGCCAGCAGCTTGAAATCCAGGGCCGTCGAGCAGTACTTC
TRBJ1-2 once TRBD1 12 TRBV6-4 CASDGTAYGYTF TGTGCCAGCGATGGGACAGCCTATGGCTACACCTTC
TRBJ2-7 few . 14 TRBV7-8 CASSLRPLSYEQYF TGTGCCAGCAGCTTACGGCCCCTATCCTACGAGCAGTACTTC
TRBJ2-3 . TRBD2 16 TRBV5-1 CASSLASGGLTDTQYF TGCGCCAGCAGCTTGGCTAGCGGGGGGCTCACAGATACGCAGTATTTT
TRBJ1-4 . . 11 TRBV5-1 CASSSLTDPFF TGCGCCAGCAGCTCCTTGACAGATCCCTTTTTT
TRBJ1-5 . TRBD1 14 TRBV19 CASSMTGGGQPQHF TGTGCCAGTAGCATGACAGGGGGCGGTCAGCCCCAGCATTTT
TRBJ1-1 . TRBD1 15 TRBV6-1 CASRIGGTGGWEAFF TGTGCCAGCAGGATAGGCGGGACAGGGGGCTGGGAAGCTTTCTTT
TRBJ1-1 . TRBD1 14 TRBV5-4 CASSLDRGNTEAFF TGTGCCAGCAGCTTGGACAGGGGAAACACTGAAGCTTTCTTT
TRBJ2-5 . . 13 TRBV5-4 CASSLEGGETQYF TGTGCCAGCAGCTTGGAGGGCGGGGAGACCCAGTACTTC
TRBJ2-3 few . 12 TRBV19 CASSIGWDTQYF TGTGCCAGTAGTATAGGTTGGGATACGCAGTATTTT
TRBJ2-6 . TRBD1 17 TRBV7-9 CASLSTGGAGGANVLTF TGTGCCAGCTTATCGACAGGGGGCGCGGGGGGGGCCAACGTCCTGACTTTC
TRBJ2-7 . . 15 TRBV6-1 CASSPGQSSSYEQYF TGTGCCAGCAGTCCAGGACAGTCCTCCTCCTACGAGCAGTACTTC
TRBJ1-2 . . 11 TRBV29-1 CSVGTPMGYTF TGCAGCGTTGGTACCCCGATGGGCTACACCTTC
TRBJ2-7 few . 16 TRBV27 CASSHSGGTISYEQYF TGTGCCAGCAGTCACTCCGGGGGGACAATTTCCTACGAGCAGTACTTC
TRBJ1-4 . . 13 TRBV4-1 CASSQVGGEKLFF TGCGCCAGCAGCCAAGTCGGGGGTGAAAAACTGTTTTTT
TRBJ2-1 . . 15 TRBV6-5 CASSYGGLSYNEQFF TGTGCCAGCAGTTACGGGGGGCTCTCCTACAATGAGCAGTTCTTC
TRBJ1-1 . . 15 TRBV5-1 CASSLESRGDTEAFF TGCGCCAGCAGTCTAGAATCGCGGGGAGACACTGAAGCTTTCTTT
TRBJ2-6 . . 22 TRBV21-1 CASSKSQFGPRQLHSGANVLTF TGTGCCAGCAGCAAAAGTCAGTTCGGTCCGAGACAGTTACACTCTGGGGCCAACGTCCTGACTTTC
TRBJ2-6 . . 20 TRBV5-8 CASSPKPPAGWFSGANVLTF TGTGCCAGCAGCCCCAAGCCCCCGGCAGGTTGGTTCTCTGGGGCCAACGTCCTGACTTTC
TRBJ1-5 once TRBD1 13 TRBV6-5 CASSTDRDQPQHF TGTGCCAGCAGTACCGACAGGGATCAGCCCCAGCATTTT
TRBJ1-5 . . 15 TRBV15 CATSEPGRYNQPQHF TGTGCCACCAGCGAACCGGGACGGTACAATCAGCCCCAGCATTTT
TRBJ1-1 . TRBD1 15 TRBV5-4 CASSLRQGGNTEAFF TGTGCCAGCAGCTTAAGACAGGGCGGAAACACTGAAGCTTTCTTT
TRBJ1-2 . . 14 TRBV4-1 CASSQGRANYGYTF TGCGCCAGCAGCCAAGGGCGGGCTAACTATGGCTACACCTTC
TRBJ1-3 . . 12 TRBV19 CASSYSLGTIYF TGTGCCAGTAGCTATTCCCTAGGAACCATATATTTT
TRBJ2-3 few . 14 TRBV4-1 CASSQNPYQDTQYF TGCGCCAGCAGCCAAAACCCCTACCAGGATACGCAGTATTTT
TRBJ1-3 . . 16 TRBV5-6 CASSLGPGSSGNTIYF TGTGCCAGCAGCTTGGGTCCGGGTTCCTCTGGAAACACCATATATTTT
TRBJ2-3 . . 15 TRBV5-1 CASSFQDQRTDTQYF TGCGCCAGCAGCTTCCAGGACCAGCGCACAGATACGCAGTATTTT
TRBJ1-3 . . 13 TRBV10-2 CASSEGGRNTIYF TGCGCCAGCAGTGAGGGGGGCAGGAACACCATATATTTT
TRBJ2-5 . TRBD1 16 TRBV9 CASSESGDRGGKTQYF TGTGCCAGCAGCGAATCCGGGGACAGGGGCGGAAAGACCCAGTACTTC